The sample holds a few counts of the clone carrying this T cell receptor (beta chain). Antigen unknown. The sample originates from a study of T-cell memory formation after mild COVID-19. TCRdb reprocessed the 5' RACE reads via MiXCR and lists one record per CDR3 protein. The table shows some 150,000 distinct CDR3 sequences, with roughly a quarter occurring only once. Overall study results and limits: Clones that got smaller from day 15 to 85 had even CD4/CD8, while clones growing later tipped toward CD4+. The pre-infection memory compartment contained some responding clones, suggesting cross-reactive memory joined.

Germline loops: CDR1 SQVTM, CDR2 ANQGSEA. J was trimmed by 4 bases and V by 4 bases; bases with no gene match: 5. The CDR3 runs 13 residues. Source material: PBMCs or a T cell subset sorted from them (not recorded which). This receptor was obtained from an adult woman who had mild COVID-19 (a few samples of this study predate the infection). Cell type and time point are not known. J is TRBJ2-7 and V is TRBV29-1; TRBD2 aligns across 9 bases. CDR3 bases: TGCAGCGTTGTCCTAGCGGGAACTTACGAGCAGTACTTC. Translated: CSVVLAGTYEQYF.